These 2 T cell receptor beta chains share one sample of origin, sequenced in a study of shared clonotypes between healthy human individuals. Naivety among CD8 cells was defined by CD45RO negativity and positive CCR7 selection, thereby excluding terminally differentiated effector memory CD45RA+ cells. TCRdb's table, derived via immunoSEQ multiplex PCR, lists solely in-frame clones and lacks some. Among about 820,000 clones listed, 80% to 95% were seen once. Sample: naive CD8+ T cells sorted from blood. The source of these receptors is a man aged 30-40 years in good health.

J is TRBJ1-5 and V is TRBV15; no definite D call. Germline V gives CDR1 LNHNV, CDR2 YYDKDF (reference sequence). Trimming cost V 1 base and J 1 base, with 5 bases left between them. CDR3 length equals 14 residues. The CDR3 loop is CATSRGLSNQPQHF. CDR3 DNA: TGTGCCACCAGCAGAGGGTTAAGCAATCAGCCCCAGCATTTT.

The chain links TRBV10-3 to TRBJ1-1; D perhaps matches TRBD1 (6 bases). This CDR3 comprises 16 residues. CDR1 is ENHRY, CDR2 SYGVKD, per germline. Trimming pared 4 bases from V and 1 base from J, leaving 16 bases between. Here the CDR3 DNA reads TGTGCCATCAGTGGACACAAGGGGGAGGAGAACACTGAAGCTTTCTTT. Its protein is CAISGHKGEENTEAFF.